This TCR beta chain was sequenced during a study of memory CD4+ T cells and cytomegalovirus serostatus. The CDR3 spans 14 residues. Looked up from germline, CDR1 is SGHTS and CDR2 is YDEGEE. V was clipped by 2 bases and J by 3 bases, with 11 bases between them. Assay used: immunoSEQ multiplex PCR; TCRdb lists only in-frame clones, some missing. The sample gives about 57,000 clones, 65% to 80% of which show up once; less than 0.95% is in the top ten. The sort gate was single viable CD3+CD4+CD8-CD45RO+ cells for memory CD4+ T cells. The chain carries TRBV5-8 and TRBJ1-2; D ambiguous. Sequencing was carried out using memory CD4+ T cells from blood. The TCR was taken from an adult in good health and CMV-seronegative. This CDR3 reads CASSFQGRDYGYTF. In nucleotides, the CDR3 is TGTGCCAGCAGCTTCCAAGGCCGCGACTATGGCTACACCTTC.